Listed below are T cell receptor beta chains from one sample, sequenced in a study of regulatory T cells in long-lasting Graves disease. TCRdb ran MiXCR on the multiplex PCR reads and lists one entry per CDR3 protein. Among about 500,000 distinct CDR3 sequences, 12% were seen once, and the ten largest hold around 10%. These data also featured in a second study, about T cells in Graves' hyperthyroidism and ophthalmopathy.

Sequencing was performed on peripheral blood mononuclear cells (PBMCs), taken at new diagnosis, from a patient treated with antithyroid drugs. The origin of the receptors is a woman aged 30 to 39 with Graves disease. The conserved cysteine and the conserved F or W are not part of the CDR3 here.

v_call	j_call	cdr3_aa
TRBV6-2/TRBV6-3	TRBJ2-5	ASSKKWGLETQY
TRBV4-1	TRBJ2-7	ASSQTGTRLSYEQY
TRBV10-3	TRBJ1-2	AISTQDGYT
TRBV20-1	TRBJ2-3	SARVGLGTDTQY
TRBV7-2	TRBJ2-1	ASSLAGLAEEQF
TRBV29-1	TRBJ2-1	SVEKRQF
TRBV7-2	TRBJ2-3	ASSPSRLVGTDTQY
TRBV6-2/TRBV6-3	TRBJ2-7	ASSLSRDAYEQY
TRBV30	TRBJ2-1	AWTFGTSGRYNEQF
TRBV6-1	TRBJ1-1	ASRIRDGLNTEAF
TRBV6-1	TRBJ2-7	ASMSTQQY
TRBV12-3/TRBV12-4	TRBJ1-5	AGRQGISNQPQH
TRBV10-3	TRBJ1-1	AITHNPDTEAF
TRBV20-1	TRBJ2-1	SASLPKMGVEGNEQF
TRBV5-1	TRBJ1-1	ASSLRFTGGTEAF
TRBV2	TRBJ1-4	ASSELVRGRREKLF
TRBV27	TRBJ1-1	ASSPPRRSRTEAF
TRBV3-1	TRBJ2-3	ASSQVAGRLGTQY
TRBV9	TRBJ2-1	ASSVGGSGYYEQF
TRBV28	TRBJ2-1	ASSLPALNEQF
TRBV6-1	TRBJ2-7	ASSTQGGGSYEQY
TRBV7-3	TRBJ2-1	ASSLLTSDSYNEQF
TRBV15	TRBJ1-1	ATSRDIAIKRAF
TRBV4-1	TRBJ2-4	ASSPGRARAKNIQY
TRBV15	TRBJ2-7	ATSRVVGGGSYEQY
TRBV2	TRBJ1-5	ASSEIPLQPQH
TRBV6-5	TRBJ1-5	ASSYSVQPQH
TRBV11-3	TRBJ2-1	ASMGVASYNEQF
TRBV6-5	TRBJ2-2	ASSYSKLAPNTGELF
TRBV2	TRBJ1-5	ASHSGDRGLERNQPQH
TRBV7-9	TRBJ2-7	ASSLDDTVYEQY
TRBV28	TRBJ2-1	ASSLSGGYNEQF
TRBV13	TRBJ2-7	ASSLGTSGAYEQY
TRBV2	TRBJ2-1	AGRGGASSYNEQF
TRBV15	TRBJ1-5	ATSTDEGQGAQQPQH
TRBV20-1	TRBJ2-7	SAIFGIGRGGNSYEQY
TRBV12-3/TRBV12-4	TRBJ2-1	ASIGTGVGNEQF
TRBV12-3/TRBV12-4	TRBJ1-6	ASSLYWNSPLH
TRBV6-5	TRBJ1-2	ASSYGGYGYT
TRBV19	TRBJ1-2	AGLRKLDYGYT
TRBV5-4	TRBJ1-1	ASSSLDTNTEAF
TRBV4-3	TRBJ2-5	ASSQRQGRKETQY
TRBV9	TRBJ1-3	ASSVDLNGNTIY
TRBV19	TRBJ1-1	ASSAILHRGLSEAF
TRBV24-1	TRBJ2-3	ATSDFRAVEREEADTQY